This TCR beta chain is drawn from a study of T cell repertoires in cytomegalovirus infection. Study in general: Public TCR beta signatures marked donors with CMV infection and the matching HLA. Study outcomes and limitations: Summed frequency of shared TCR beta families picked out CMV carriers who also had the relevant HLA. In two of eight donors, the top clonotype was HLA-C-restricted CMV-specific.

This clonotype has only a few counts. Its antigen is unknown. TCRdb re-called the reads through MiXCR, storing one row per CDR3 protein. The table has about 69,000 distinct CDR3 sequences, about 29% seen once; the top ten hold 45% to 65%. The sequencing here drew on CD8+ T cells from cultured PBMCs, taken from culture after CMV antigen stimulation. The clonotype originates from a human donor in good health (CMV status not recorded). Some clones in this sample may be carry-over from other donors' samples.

The CDR3 loop is CASSNPGATNEKLFF. Written as DNA, the CDR3 is TGTGCCAGCAGTAATCCAGGGGCAACTAATGAAAAACTGTTTTTT. This rearrangement joins TRBV12-3 or TRBV12-4 to TRBJ1-4; D may be TRBD1 (6 bases). Trimming left V 5 bases short and J 0 bases short, with 10 bases between. CDR3 length equals 15 residues.